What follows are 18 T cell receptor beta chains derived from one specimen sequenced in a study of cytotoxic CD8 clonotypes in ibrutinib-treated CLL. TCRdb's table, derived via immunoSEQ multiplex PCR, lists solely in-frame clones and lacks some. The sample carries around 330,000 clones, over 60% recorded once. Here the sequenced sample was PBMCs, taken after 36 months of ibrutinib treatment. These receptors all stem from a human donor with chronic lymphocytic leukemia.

DNA of the CDR3: TGCGCCAGCAGCTTGTACGGGGGCGAGGATCCCCAGCATTTT. Protein: CASSLYGGEDPQHF. The chain joins TRBV5-1 to TRBJ1-5; D is perhaps TRBD1 (6 bases). The CDR3 runs 14 residues. Germline V gene lookup returns CDR1 SGHRS and CDR2 YFSETQ. Trimming removed 1 base at V and 10 bases at J, with 15 bases between.

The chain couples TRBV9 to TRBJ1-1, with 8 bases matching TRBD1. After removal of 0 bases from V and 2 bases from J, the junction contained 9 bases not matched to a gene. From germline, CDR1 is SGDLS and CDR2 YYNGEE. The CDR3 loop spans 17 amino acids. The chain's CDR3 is CASSVDPGQGVNTEAFF. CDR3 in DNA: TGTGCCAGCAGCGTAGACCCTGGACAGGGAGTTAACACTGAAGCTTTCTTT.

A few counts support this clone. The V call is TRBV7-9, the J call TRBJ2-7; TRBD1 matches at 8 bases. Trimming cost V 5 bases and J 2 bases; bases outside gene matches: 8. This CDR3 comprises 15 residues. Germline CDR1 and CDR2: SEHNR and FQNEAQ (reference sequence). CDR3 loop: CASSKTGVGTYEQYF. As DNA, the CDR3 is TGTGCCAGCAGCAAGACAGGGGTCGGGACCTACGAGCAGTACTTC.

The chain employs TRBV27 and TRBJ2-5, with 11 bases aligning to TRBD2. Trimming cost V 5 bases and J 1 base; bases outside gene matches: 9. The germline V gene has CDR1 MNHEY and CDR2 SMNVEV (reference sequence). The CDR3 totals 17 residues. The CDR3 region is CASSPDGLAGAQETQYF. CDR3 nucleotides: TGTGCCAGCAGTCCAGACGGACTAGCGGGTGCCCAAGAGACCCAGTACTTC.

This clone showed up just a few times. CDR3 nucleotide sequence: TGTGCCAGCAGCCACGCACAGGGTAGTCGGCACACCATATATTTT. Residues: CASSHAQGSRHTIYF. The chain uses TRBV14 and TRBJ1-3; tentative D call: TRBD1 (6 bases). Trimming took 3 bases from V and 8 from J, leaving 17 bases between them. Germline CDR1 reads SGHDN; CDR2 reads FVKESK. This CDR3 has 15 amino acids.

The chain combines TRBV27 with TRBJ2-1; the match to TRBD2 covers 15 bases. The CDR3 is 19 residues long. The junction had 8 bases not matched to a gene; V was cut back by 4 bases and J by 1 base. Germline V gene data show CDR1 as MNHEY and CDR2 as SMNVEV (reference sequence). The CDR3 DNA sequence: TGTGCCAGCAGTTCCCGGACTAGCGGGAGGGCTGCTTCCTACAATGAGCAGTTCTTC. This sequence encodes CASSSRTSGRAASYNEQFF.

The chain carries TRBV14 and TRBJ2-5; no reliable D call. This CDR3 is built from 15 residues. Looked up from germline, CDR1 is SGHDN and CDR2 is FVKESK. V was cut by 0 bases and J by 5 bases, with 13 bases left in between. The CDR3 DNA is TGTGCCAGCAGCCAAGAGATCGGGCTGGGGGAGACCCAGTACTTC. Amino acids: CASSQEIGLGETQYF.

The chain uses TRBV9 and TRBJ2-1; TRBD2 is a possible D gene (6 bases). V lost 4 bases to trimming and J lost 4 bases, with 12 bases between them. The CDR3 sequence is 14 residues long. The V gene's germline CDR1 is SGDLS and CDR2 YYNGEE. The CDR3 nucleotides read TGTGCCAGCAGCATGCGGGACTCGTACAATGAGCAGTTCTTC. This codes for CASSMRDSYNEQFF.

DNA for the CDR3: TGTGCCATCAGTGAGTCAGGTACAGCAGATACGCAGTATTTT. Amino acid sequence: CAISESGTADTQYF. V and J are TRBV10-3 and TRBJ2-3; the D is unclear. The CDR3 loop spans 14 amino acids. V lost 0 bases to trimming and J lost 4 bases, with 8 bases between them. CDR1 and CDR2 (germline): ENHRY, SYGVKD.

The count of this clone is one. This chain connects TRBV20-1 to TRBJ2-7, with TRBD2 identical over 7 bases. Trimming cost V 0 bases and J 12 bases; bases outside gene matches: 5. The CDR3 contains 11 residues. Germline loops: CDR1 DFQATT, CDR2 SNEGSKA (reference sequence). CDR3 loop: CSARDGGVSYF. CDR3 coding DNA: TGCAGTGCTAGAGATGGGGGGGTATCGTACTTC.

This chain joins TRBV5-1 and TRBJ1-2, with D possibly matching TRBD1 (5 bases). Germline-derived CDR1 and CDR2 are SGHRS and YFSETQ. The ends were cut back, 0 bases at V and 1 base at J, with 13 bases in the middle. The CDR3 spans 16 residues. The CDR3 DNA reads TGCGCCAGCAGCTTGGCGGCAGGGCAGGTTAACTATGGCTACACCTTC. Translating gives CASSLAAGQVNYGYTF.

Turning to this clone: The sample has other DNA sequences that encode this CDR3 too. The DNA for the CDR3 is TGTGCCAGCAGTGATGGGGGGTACGAGCAGTACTTC. Amino acids: CASSDGGYEQYF. V gene TRBV2 combines with J gene TRBJ2-7, with TRBD2 as a possible D gene (6 bases). The germline V and J ends were trimmed by 3 bases and 4 bases, with 7 bases remaining between them. Germline lookup yields CDR1 SNHLY and CDR2 FYNNEI. This CDR3 comprises 12 residues.

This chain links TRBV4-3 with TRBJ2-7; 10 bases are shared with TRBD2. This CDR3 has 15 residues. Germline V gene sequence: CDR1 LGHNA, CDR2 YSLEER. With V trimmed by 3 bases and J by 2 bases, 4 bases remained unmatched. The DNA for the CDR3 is TGCGCCAGCAGCCAGGGACTAGCGCCTGCCTACGAGCAGTACTTC. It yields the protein CASSQGLAPAYEQYF.

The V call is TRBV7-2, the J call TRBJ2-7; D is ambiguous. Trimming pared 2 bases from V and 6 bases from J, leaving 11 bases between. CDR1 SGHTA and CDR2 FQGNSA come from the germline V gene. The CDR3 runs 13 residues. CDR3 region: CASSLSFGIEQYF. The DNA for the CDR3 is TGTGCCAGCAGCTTATCCTTCGGAATCGAGCAGTACTTC.

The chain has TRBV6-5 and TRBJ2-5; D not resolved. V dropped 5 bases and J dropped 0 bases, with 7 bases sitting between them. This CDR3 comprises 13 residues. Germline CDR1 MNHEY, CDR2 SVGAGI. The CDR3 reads CASSPRNQETQYF. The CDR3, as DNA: TGTGCCAGCAGTCCCCGCAACCAAGAGACCCAGTACTTC.

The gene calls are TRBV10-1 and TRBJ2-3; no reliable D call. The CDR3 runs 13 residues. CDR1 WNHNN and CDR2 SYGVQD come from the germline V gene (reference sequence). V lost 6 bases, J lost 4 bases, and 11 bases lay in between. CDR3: CASSLSRADTQYF. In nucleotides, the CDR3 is TGCGCCAGCAGCCTCTCTCGGGCAGATACGCAGTATTTT.

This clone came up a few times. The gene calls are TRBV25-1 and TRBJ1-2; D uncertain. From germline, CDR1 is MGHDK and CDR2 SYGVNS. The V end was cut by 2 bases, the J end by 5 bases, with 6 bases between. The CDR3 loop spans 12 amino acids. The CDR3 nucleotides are TGTGCCAGCAGTGAAGACGGATATGGCTACACCTTC. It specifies CASSEDGYGYTF.

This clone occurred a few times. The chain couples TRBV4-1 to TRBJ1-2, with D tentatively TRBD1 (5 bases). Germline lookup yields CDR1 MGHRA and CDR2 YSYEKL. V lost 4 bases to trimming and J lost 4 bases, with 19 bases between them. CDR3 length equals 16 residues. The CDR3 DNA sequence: TGCGCCAGCAGCCGGGCGGCTCAGGGAATACCCTATGGCTACACCTTC. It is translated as CASSRAAQGIPYGYTF.